This record looks at one TCR beta chain sequence and its context. Its antigen remains undetermined. Base quality data are lacking; no much larger clone is found one base away. The receptor library was made with 5' RACE. The data were produced on an Illumina HiSeq 2500. The second PCR ran for roughly 7 to 11 cycles and used a J-beta primer mix along with a sample-barcoded 5' primer. A template-switch 5' adaptor carrying 12 random nucleotides introduced a unique molecular identifier onto each TCR beta cDNA molecule. At least 3 million CDR3-containing paired-end reads were obtained from each sample. First-strand cDNA was synthesized from all RNA with the Mint cDNA synthesis kit, primed by a TRBC-specific oligonucleotide. Following uracil-DNA glycosylase treatment, all cDNA underwent a first 18-cycle PCR with the universal primers M1SS and BC2_uni_R. Processing in the source paper ran as follows. For normalization, 1 million high-quality reads, each with a distinct molecular identifier, were randomly selected from each sample. Instead of being binned into consensus sequences, reads with shared molecular identifiers were discarded. MiTCR, run with a Q25 quality threshold and the strictest error-elimination algorithm, handled CDR3 identification, clonotype clustering and error correction. A nonparametric unseen species model with Euler transformation was used to estimate a lower bound on total TCR beta diversity. The raw public reads went through TCRdb reprocessing: fastp at Q25, MiXCR clone calling, in-frame beta chains kept. Rows are unified per CDR3 protein, each entry keeping the most common DNA and genes. Clone size and V and J calls follow TCRdb, not the original study. The sample yields 450,000 to 600,000 distinct CDR3 sequences; around a quarter were counted once. Jointly, the top ten make up 3% to 4.5% of the sample.

Trimming leaves V shorter by 5 bases and J shorter by 7 bases, with the junction holding 11 bases beyond the gene matches. The CDR3 has 17 amino acids, counting the end cysteine and phenylalanine. Just the 51-base CDR3 DNA is kept, in frame starting at base 1. The germline V gene encodes CDR1 MNHEY and CDR2 SVGAGI. The sample belongs to a study of blood T cells in healthy people across ages (dated by TCRdb to between 2014 and 2017). For the study in its entirety: In model experiments, template switching captured about one uniquely barcoded TCR beta cDNA molecule for every two T cells. Using deep sequencing normalized with unique cDNA molecular identifiers, the study measured how TCR beta repertoire diversity changes with age. Four age groups were formed from the donors: young (average 16 years), middle-aged (approximately 39), aged (around 68) and long-lived (around 82). Two additional independent replicas of 1 million unique cDNA reads from the same blood draw were analyzed for two donors (one aged 18 to 29 and one aged 80 or older).

The paper's findings and limits, for the study overall: Conclusive comparison of naive and antigen-experienced compartments was prevented by the profiling of bulk unsorted PBMCs. As age increased, observed TCR beta diversity per million T cells dropped in a roughly linear way, and a significant reduction was already evident by age 40. Because the CMV infection status of the donors was unknown, age-related changes in expanded clonotypes may potentially have been confounded. The long-lived group showed more naive CD4+ T cells, fewer expanded clones and increased TCR diversity than the aged group, suggesting age selection. Estimates of total diversity from one million sequenced T cells were regarded as lower bounds and underestimates. Observed TCR beta diversity correlated strongly with the percentage of naive T cells measured by flow cytometry.

The donors were about 40 Caucasian individuals from Russia, aged 6 to 90 years, who were systemically healthy. About 9.6 milliliters of peripheral blood were collected from each donor into EDTA-treated Vacutainer tubes. Ficoll-Paque density-gradient centrifugation was used to isolate PBMCs, with at least 6 million obtained per sample. Trizol reagent was used to extract total RNA from the PBMCs, yielding at least 5.5 micrograms per sample. For every donor, an aliquot of PBMCs went through flow cytometry to measure the percentages of naive CD45RAhigh/CD27high T cells. This sample was also put to use in a study of T cells of mothers and their children. The other study reports the following: The donors were nine systemically healthy Caucasian individuals, made up of three mothers and their six children. cDNA synthesis consumed the entire amount of extracted RNA, loaded at 1.5 ug RNA in each 15 ul reaction. In the second PCR, the M1S primer added sample barcodes and 2-4 random nucleotides. Each mother yielded over 9 million TCR beta CDR3 reads and each child 2.5 million to 3 million reads. In both related and unrelated pairs, thymic selection shapes the output of TCR recombination in a similar way, with inherited differences having only a minor effect. Normalized repertoire overlap in related mother-child pairs was always slightly higher than in unrelated mother-child pairs, but the difference was never significant. No persistent microchimeric T cell clones were detected, at a sensitivity of roughly 96 clones per million clonotypes. In the study, deep NGS was used to compare the TCR beta repertoires of mothers and children, and features distinguishing related mother-child pairs from unrelated individuals were sought. On average, the children were approximately 11 +/- 4 years old, while the mothers were around 42 +/- 4 years old. After adapter ligation with NEBNext reagents, the libraries were sequenced on Illumina HiSeq 2000 with 100+100 nt paired-end reads. To prevent cross-contamination, the mother and child libraries were prepared one month apart and sequenced in separate runs. Each donor had between roughly 450,000 and 2,100,000 distinct TCR beta clonotypes identified. Naive TCR beta clonotypes were estimated from low-frequency clonotypes matched to each donor's FACS-determined naive share, without sorting.

Sequencing was done on a sample of blood. This sequence uses TRBV6-5 and TRBJ1-4; 12 of the junction bases match TRBD1. The source is a boy younger than 10 in good health. The CDR3 reads as follows: CASSTGTGGAGREKLFF. The sequenced DNA is TGTGCCAGCAGTACCGGGACAGGGGGCGCGGGACGTGAAAAACTGTTTTTT.